The 20 T cell receptor beta chains reported below all come from one sample, sequenced in a study of shared clonotypes between healthy human individuals. The assay was immunoSEQ multiplex PCR, and TCRdb's table has in-frame clones only and misses some. The sample holds a few million clones, about 92% seen once. Sequencing input: naive CD4+ T cells from PBMCs. Subset reported: CD45RA+ positively selected. Source of these receptors: a man aged 18 to 29 in good health. Some clones in this sample may be carry-over from other donors' samples.

This clone was observed a handful of times. Within the sample, other DNA sequences also encode this same CDR3. The chain has TRBV29-1 and TRBJ1-5; possible D gene TRBD1, 6 bases. Germline values: CDR1 SQVTM, CDR2 ANQGSEA. There are 13 residues in the CDR3. Trimming cost V 1 base and J 6 bases, with 10 bases left between them. CDR3 DNA sequence: TGCAGCGTTGAAGCAGGGGTCGGTCAGCCCCAGCATTTT. Protein product: CSVEAGVGQPQHF.

CDR3 in amino acids: CASSLAFLGDRDQPQHF. The CDR3 nucleotides are TGTGCCAGCAGCTTAGCGTTTTTGGGGGACCGCGATCAGCCCCAGCATTTT. V usage is TRBV7-8 and J usage is TRBJ1-5; a weak D match, TRBD1 (5 bases). Germline loops: CDR1 SGHVS, CDR2 FQNEAQ. With 0 bases removed from V and 5 bases from J, the gap between germline ends came to 17 bases. CDR3 length equals 17 residues.

The chain carries TRBV11-3 and TRBJ2-2; tentatively, D is TRBD2 (7 bases). Germline CDR1 reads SGHNT; CDR2 reads YENEEA. V was pared by 5 bases and J by 5 bases, with 15 bases between. The CDR3 totals 15 residues. As DNA, the CDR3 is TGTGCCAGCAGCGTTGGGGGGGCGCGGACCGGGGAGCTGTTTTTT. Translated, it gives CASSVGGARTGELFF.

V is TRBV7-7 and J is TRBJ2-2; no clear D gene. Germline CDR1 and CDR2: SSHAT and FNYEAQ (reference sequence). This CDR3 spans 14 amino acids. Trimming stripped 5 bases from V and 7 bases from J, with 14 bases between. CDR3 in amino acids: CASSRSGESGELFF. In nucleotides, the CDR3 is TGTGCCAGCAGCCGATCAGGAGAAAGCGGGGAGCTGTTTTTT.

Comment on this clone: Different DNA sequences within this sample yield the same CDR3. This chain joins TRBV5-1 and TRBJ2-7; D is ambiguous. Germline V lookup: CDR1 SGHRS, CDR2 YFSETQ. This CDR3 comprises 14 residues. Trimming took off 2 bases at V and 4 bases at J, with 13 bases between the two ends. Written as DNA, the CDR3 is TGCGCCAGCAGCTTACGAACGGATAGTTACGAGCAGTACTTC. As protein: CASSLRTDSYEQYF.

V usage is TRBV27 and J usage is TRBJ2-7, with 7 nucleotides matching TRBD1. V gave up 8 bases and J gave up 2 bases; unmatched junction bases: 24. This CDR3 comprises 19 residues. From germline, CDR1 is MNHEY and CDR2 SMNVEV (reference sequence). CDR3 sequence: CASVIPDPTDRVSPYEQYF. The CDR3 nucleotides read TGTGCCAGCGTCATCCCCGACCCCACAGACAGGGTTTCACCCTACGAGCAGTACTTC.

The J gene is TRBJ1-5, the V gene TRBV7-6; 8 nucleotides line up with TRBD1. The CDR3 has 14 residues. The junction had 1 base not matched to a gene; V was cut back by 2 bases and J by 4 bases. Germline CDR1 reads SGHVS; CDR2 reads FNYEAQ. The CDR3 region is CASSLRQGNQPQHF. CDR3 nucleotide sequence: TGTGCCAGCAGCTTACGACAGGGGAATCAGCCCCAGCATTTT. The entire variable domain, with the rest obtained from reference TRBV7-6 and TRBJ1-5, is as follows: GAGVSQSPRYKVTKRGQDVALRCDPISGHVSLYWYRQALGQGPEFLTYFNYEAQQDKSGLPNDRFSAERPEGSISTLTIQRTEQRDSAMYRCASSLRQGNQPQHFGDGTRLSIL.

This clone occurred once. The genes are TRBV4-3 and TRBJ2-3; the match to TRBD2 covers 10 bases. The CDR3 covers 17 residues. Germline CDR1 and CDR2: LGHNA and YSLEER. V gave up 0 bases and J gave up 5 bases; unmatched junction bases: 8. The CDR3 DNA reads as TGCGCCAGCAGCCAAGATCGAAGCGGGAGGGCCAAAGATACGCAGTATTTT. Amino acids: CASSQDRSGRAKDTQYF.

The J gene is TRBJ2-7, the V gene TRBV5-6, with D unclear. Germline V gene data show CDR1 as SGHDT and CDR2 as YYEEEE. CDR3 length equals 12 residues. Between the trimmed V and J ends, which lost 1 base and 6 bases, there was a span of 8 bases. CDR3 loop: CASSLKGGEQYF. The CDR3 DNA is TGTGCCAGCAGCTTGAAGGGCGGCGAGCAGTACTTC.

This chain connects TRBV7-3 to TRBJ2-2; no clear D gene. The germline V gene encodes CDR1 SGHTA and CDR2 FQGTGA. V dropped 5 bases and J dropped 0 bases, with 7 bases sitting between them. This CDR3 has 14 residues. The CDR3 DNA sequence: TGTGCCAGCAGCACCCTTTCGAACACCGGGGAGCTGTTTTTT. This codes for CASSTLSNTGELFF.

On this clone: In the same sample, other DNA sequences code for this CDR3. The chain recombines TRBV28 with TRBJ1-1; unclear D gene. CDR1 MDHEN and CDR2 SYDVKM come from the germline V gene. Trimming left V 5 bases short and J 8 bases short, with 9 bases between. The CDR3 covers 11 residues. The CDR3 nucleotides are TGTGCCAGCAGTCTCTCGGGGGAAGCTTTCTTT. This codes for CASSLSGEAFF.

The chain uses TRBV6-5 and TRBJ1-1; TRBD1 matches at 7 bases. The CDR3 runs to 14 residues. The junction had 8 bases not matched to a gene; V was cut back by 5 bases and J by 5 bases. Germline V gene lookup returns CDR1 MNHEY and CDR2 SVGAGI. CDR3 coding DNA: TGTGCCAGCAGTGCCAGGGGGATTCGGACTGAAGCTTTCTTT. Its translation is CASSARGIRTEAFF.

This rearrangement joins TRBV7-9 to TRBJ2-3; weak D call: TRBD1 (6 bases). This CDR3 contains 12 residues. The germline CDR1 and CDR2 sequences are SEHNR and FQNEAQ (reference sequence). V lost 5 bases, J lost 9 bases, and 12 bases lay in between. CDR3 sequence: CASSTTGPTQYF. The CDR3 coding sequence is TGTGCCAGCAGCACAACAGGGCCAACGCAGTATTTT.

The chain recombines TRBV18 with TRBJ2-1, with 9 bases that match TRBD2. Germline CDR1 KGHSH, CDR2 LQKENI. This CDR3 comprises 17 residues. V lost 3 bases to trimming and J lost 7 bases; unmatched junction nucleotides: 13. CDR3 sequence reads: CASSPAIAGDSVNEQFF. The CDR3 nucleotides read TGTGCCAGCTCACCGGCGATAGCGGGAGATTCAGTTAATGAGCAGTTCTTC.

In regard to this clone: This sample includes further DNA sequences coding for the same CDR3. V usage is TRBV18 and J usage is TRBJ2-5; no clear D. V lost 3 bases and J lost 2, with 4 bases in between. The CDR3 contains 12 residues. The germline gives CDR1 KGHSH, CDR2 LQKENI. Here the CDR3 reads CASSPQQETQYF. The CDR3 bases are TGTGCCAGCTCACCCCAACAAGAGACCCAGTACTTC.

The J gene is TRBJ1-3, the V gene TRBV13, with D unresolved. Trimming took 4 bases from V and 4 from J, leaving 14 bases between them. The germline V gene encodes CDR1 PRHDT and CDR2 FYEKMQ (reference sequence). The CDR3 has 15 amino acids. The CDR3 sequence is CASSSLGVSGNTIYF. The CDR3 DNA sequence: TGTGCCAGCAGCTCCCTCGGGGTTTCGGGAAACACCATATATTTT.

This rearrangement joins TRBV4-3 to TRBJ1-4; the match to TRBD1 covers 9 bases. Trimming removed 0 bases from V and 17 bases from J; junction bases left unmatched: 10. CDR3 length: 14 residues. Germline CDR1 and CDR2: LGHNA and YSLEER. CDR3: CASSQDLNVGQGFF. Written as DNA, the CDR3 is TGCGCCAGCAGCCAAGATCTAAACGTGGGACAGGGTTTTTTT.

This chain joins TRBV7-2 and TRBJ2-7; TRBD1 matches 9 bases. V gave up 5 bases and J gave up 3 bases; unmatched junction bases: 8. The CDR3 loop spans 15 amino acids. Germline V gene lookup returns CDR1 SGHTA and CDR2 FQGNSA. In DNA, the CDR3 is TGTGCCAGCAGCCTGGCCGACAGGGGGATCTACGAGCAGTACTTC. Encoded protein: CASSLADRGIYEQYF.

Notes on this clone: Other DNA sequences in this specimen translate into the identical CDR3. The genes are TRBV5-1 and TRBJ2-1; D perhaps matches TRBD2 (5 bases). CDR3 length equals 15 residues. Trimming removed 0 bases at V and 2 bases at J, with 9 bases between. Germline CDR1 is SGHRS and CDR2 is YFSETQ. As DNA, the CDR3 is TGCGCCAGCAGCTTGGCTTCGGGAACCTACAATGAGCAGTTCTTC. Translation gives CASSLASGTYNEQFF.

The chain has TRBV7-9 and TRBJ1-2, with TRBD1 as a possible D gene (5 bases). The CDR3 is 14 residues long. From germline, CDR1 is SEHNR and CDR2 FQNEAQ (reference sequence). Deletions cut 10 bases from V and 4 bases from J, with 19 bases between. The CDR3 coding sequence is TGTGCCACCGATGAGGGGCTCCTTGGCTATGGCTACACCTTC. Its translation: CATDEGLLGYGYTF.